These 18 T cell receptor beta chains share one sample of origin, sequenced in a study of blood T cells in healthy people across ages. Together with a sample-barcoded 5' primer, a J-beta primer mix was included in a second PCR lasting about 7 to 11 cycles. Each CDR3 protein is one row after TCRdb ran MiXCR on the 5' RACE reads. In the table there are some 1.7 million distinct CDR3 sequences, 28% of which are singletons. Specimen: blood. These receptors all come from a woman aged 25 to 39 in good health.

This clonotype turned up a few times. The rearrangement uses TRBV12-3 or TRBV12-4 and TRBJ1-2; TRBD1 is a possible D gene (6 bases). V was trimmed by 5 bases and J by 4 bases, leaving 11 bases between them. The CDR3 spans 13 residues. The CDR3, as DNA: TGTGCCAGCAGTACCAGGACAGTCTATGGCTACACCTTC. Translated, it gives CASSTRTVYGYTF.

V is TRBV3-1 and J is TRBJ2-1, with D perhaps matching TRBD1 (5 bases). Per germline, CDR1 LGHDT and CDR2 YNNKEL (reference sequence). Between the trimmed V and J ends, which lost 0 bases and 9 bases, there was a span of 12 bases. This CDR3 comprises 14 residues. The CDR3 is CASSQEVRGGEQFF. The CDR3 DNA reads TGTGCCAGCAGCCAAGAAGTAAGGGGTGGTGAGCAGTTCTTC.

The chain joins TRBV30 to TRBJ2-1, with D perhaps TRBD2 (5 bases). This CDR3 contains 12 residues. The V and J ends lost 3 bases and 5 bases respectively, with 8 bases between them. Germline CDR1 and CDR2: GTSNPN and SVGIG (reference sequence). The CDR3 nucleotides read TGTGCCTGGAGAGGACTCAACAATGAGCAGTTCTTC. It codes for CAWRGLNNEQFF.

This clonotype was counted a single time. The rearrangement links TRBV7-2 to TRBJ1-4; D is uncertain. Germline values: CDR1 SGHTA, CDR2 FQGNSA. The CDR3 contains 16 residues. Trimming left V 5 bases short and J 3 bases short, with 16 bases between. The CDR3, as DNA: TGTGCCAGCAGCCTCGGACCTGGGTGGGCTAATGAAAAACTGTTTTTT. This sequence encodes CASSLGPGWANEKLFF.

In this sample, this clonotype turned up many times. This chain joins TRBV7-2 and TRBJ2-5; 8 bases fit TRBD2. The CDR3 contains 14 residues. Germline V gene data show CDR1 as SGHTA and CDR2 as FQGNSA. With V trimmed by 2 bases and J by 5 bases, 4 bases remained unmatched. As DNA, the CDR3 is TGTGCCAGCAGCTTACCCGGGAGGGTGGAGACCCAGTACTTC. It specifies CASSLPGRVETQYF.

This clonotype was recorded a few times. The CDR3 is CASKAGGGADTQYF. Written as DNA, the CDR3 is TGTGCCAGCAAGGCGGGGGGCGGGGCAGATACGCAGTATTTT. The V gene is TRBV3-1, the J gene TRBJ2-3, with 8 bases fitting TRBD2. The germline CDR1 and CDR2 sequences are LGHDT and YNNKEL (reference sequence). This CDR3 contains 14 residues. Germline trimming cut 7 bases from V and 4 bases from J; bases unmatched to any gene: 7.

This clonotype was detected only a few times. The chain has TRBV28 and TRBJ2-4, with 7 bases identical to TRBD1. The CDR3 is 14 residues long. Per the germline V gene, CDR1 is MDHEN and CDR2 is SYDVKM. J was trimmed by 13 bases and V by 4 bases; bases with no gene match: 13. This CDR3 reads CASSYTSNRGEQYF. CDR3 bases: TGTGCCAGCAGTTACACCTCAAACAGGGGAGAGCAGTACTTC.

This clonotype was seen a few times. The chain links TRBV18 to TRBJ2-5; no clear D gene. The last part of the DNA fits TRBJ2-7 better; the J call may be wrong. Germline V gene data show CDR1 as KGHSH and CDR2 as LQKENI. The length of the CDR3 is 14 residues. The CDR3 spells CASSPREGNSEQYF. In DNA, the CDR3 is TGTGCCAGCTCACCAAGGGAAGGCAATAGCGAGCAGTACTTC.

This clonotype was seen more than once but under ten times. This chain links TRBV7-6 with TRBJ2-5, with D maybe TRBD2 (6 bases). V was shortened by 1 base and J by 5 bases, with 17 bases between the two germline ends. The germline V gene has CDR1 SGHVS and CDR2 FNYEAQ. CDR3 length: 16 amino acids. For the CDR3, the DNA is TGTGCCAGCAGCTTAGGGACACCCATTGGGAGGGAGACCCAGTACTTC. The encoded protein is CASSLGTPIGRETQYF.

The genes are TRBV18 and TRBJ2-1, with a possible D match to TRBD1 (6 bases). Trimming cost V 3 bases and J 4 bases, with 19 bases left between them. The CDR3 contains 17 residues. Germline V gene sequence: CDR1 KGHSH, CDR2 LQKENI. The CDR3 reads CASSPEKRQATYNEQFF. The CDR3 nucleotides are TGTGCCAGCTCACCCGAAAAACGACAGGCGACGTACAATGAGCAGTTCTTC. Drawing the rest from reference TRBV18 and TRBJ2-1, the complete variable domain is NAGVMQNPRHLVRRRGQEARLRCSPMKGHSHVYWYRQLPEEGLKFMVYLQKENIIDESGMPKERFSAEFPKEGPSILRIQQVVRGDSAAYFCASSPEKRQATYNEQFFGPGTRLTVL.

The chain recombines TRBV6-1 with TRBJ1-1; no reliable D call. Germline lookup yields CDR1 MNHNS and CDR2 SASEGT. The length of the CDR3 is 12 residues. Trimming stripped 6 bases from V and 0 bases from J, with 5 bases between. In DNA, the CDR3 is TGTGCCAGCAGACCCTTGAACACTGAAGCTTTCTTT. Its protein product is CASRPLNTEAFF.

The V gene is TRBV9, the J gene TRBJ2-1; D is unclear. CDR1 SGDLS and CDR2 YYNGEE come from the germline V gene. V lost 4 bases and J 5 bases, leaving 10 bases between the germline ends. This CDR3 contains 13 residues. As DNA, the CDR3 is TGTGCCAGCAGCCCCCAGTGGAACAATGAGCAGTTCTTC. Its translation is CASSPQWNNEQFF. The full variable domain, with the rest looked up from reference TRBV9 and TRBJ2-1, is DSGVTQTPKHLITATGQRVTLRCSPRSGDLSVYWYQQSLDQGLQFLIQYYNGEERAKGNILERFSAQQFPDLHSELNLSSLELGDSALYFCASSPQWNNEQFFGPGTRLTVL.

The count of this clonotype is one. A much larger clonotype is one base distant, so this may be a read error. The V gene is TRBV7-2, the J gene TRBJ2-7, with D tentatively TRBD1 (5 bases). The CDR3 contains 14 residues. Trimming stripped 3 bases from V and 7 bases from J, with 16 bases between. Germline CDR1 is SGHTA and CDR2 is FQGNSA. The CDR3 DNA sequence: TGTGCCAGCAGCTTCCCCGGACAATACAATGAGCAGTACTTC. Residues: CASSFPGQYNEQYF.

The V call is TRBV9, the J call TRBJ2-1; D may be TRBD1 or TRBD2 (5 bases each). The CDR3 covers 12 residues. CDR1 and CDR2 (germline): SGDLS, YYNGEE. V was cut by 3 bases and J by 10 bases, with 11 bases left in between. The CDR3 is CASSGSGTEQFF. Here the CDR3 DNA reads TGTGCCAGCAGCGGGTCCGGGACCGAGCAGTTCTTC.

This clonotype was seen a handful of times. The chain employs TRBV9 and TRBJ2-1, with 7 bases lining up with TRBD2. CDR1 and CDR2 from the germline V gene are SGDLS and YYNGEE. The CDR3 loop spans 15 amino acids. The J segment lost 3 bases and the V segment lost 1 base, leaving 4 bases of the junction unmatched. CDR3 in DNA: TGTGCCAGCAGCGTAACGGGGGGTGGCTACAATGAGCAGTTCTTC. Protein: CASSVTGGGYNEQFF.

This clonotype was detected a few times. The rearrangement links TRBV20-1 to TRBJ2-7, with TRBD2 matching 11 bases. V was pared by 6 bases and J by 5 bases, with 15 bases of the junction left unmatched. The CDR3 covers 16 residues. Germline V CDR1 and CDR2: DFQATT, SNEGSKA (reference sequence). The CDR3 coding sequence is TGCAGTGCCACTACCCGACTAGCGGGGAAACTCGACGAGCAGTACTTC. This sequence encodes CSATTRLAGKLDEQYF.

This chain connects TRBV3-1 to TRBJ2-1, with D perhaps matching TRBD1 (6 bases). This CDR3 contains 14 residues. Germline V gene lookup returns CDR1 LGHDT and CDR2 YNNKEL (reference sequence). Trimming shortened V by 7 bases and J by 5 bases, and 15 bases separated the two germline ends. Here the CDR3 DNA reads TGTGCCAGCACGCCTGGGACACAACACAATGAGCAGTTCTTC. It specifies CASTPGTQHNEQFF.

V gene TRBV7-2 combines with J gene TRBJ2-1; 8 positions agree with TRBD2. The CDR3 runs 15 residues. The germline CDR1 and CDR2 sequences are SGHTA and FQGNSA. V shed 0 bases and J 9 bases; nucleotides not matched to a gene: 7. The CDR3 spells CASSLALNGRGEQFF. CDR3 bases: TGTGCCAGCAGCTTAGCCTTGAACGGGAGGGGTGAGCAGTTCTTC.